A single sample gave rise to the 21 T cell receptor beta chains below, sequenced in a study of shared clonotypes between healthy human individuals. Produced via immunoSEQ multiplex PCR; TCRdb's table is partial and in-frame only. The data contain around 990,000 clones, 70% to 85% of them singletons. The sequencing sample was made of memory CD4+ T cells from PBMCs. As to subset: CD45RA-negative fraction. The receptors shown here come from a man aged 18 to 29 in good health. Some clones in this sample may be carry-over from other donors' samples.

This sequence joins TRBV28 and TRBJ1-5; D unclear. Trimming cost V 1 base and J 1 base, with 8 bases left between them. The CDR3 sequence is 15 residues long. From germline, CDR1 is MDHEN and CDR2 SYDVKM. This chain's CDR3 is CASSLYLGSNQPQHF. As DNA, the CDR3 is TGTGCCAGCAGTTTATATTTGGGCAGCAATCAGCCCCAGCATTTT.

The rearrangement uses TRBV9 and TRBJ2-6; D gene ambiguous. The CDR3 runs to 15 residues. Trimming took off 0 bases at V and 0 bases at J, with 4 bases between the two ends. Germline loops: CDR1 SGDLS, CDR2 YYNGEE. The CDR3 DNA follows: TGTGCCAGCAGCGTAGATGGCTCTGGGGCCAACGTCCTGACTTTC. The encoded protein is CASSVDGSGANVLTF.

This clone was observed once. The CDR3 DNA reads TGTGCCAGCAGCCGGGACAGGGGAGGCTACACCTTC. Translating it yields CASSRDRGGYTF. The chain recombines TRBV6-5 with TRBJ1-2, with 10 nucleotides matching TRBD1. Trimming took 6 bases from V and 8 from J; bases not matched to a gene: 3. CDR1 and CDR2 (germline): MNHEY, SVGAGI. This CDR3 is 12 amino acids long.

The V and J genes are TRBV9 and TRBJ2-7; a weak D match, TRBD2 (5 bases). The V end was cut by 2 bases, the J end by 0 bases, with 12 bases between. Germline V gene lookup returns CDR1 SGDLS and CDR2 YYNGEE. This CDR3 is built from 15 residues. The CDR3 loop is CASSVLAESSYEQYF. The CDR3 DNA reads TGTGCCAGCAGCGTCCTAGCCGAGAGCTCCTACGAGCAGTACTTC.

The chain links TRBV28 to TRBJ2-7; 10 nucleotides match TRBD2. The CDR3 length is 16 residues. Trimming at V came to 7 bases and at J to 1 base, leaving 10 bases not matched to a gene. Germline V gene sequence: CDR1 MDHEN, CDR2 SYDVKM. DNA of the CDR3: TGTGCCAGCACCGGGCGAGGTAGCGGGAGGTCCTACGAGCAGTACTTC. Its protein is CASTGRGSGRSYEQYF.

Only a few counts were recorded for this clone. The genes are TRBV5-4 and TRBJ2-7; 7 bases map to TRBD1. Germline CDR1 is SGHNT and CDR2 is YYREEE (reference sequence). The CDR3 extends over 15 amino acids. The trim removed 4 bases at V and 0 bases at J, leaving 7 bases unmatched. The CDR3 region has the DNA TGTGCCAGCAGCCCGGGACAGTTACCCTCCTACGAGCAGTACTTC. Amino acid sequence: CASSPGQLPSYEQYF.

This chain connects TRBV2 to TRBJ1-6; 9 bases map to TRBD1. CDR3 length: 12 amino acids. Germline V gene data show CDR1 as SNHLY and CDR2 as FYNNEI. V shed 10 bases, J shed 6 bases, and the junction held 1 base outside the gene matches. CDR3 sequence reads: CATGQGNSPLHF. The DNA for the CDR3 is TGTGCCACGGGACAGGGTAATTCACCCCTCCACTTT.

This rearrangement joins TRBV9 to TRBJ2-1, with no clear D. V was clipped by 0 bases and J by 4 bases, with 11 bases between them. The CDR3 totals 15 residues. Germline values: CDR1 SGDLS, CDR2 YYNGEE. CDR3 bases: TGTGCCAGCAGCGTAGGAGGCAGGACGTACAATGAGCAGTTCTTC. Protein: CASSVGGRTYNEQFF.

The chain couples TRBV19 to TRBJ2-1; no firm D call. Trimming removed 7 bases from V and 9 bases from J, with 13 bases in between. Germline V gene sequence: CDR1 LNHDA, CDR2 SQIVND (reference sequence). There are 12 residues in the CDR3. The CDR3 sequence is CASTTGWGEQFF. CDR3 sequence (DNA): TGTGCCAGTACCACGGGTTGGGGTGAGCAGTTCTTC.

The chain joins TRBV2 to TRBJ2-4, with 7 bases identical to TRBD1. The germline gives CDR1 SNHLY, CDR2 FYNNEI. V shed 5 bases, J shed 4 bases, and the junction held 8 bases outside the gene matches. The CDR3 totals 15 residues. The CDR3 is CASSTGQVSKNIQYF. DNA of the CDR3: TGTGCCAGCAGTACCGGACAGGTGTCAAAAAACATTCAGTACTTC.

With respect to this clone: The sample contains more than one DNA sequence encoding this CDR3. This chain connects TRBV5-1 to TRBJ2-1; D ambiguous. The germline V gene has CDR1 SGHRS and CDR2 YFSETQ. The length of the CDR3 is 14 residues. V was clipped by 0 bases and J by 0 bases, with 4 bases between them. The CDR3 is CASSLALSYNEQFF. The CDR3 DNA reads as TGCGCCAGCAGCTTGGCTCTCTCCTACAATGAGCAGTTCTTC.

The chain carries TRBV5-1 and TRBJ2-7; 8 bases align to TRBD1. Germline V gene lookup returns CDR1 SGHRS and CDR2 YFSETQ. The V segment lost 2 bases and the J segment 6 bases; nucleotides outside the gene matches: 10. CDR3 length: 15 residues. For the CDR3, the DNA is TGCGCCAGCAGCTTTTCCGGGACAGGAGGAAGCGAGCAGTACTTC. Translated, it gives CASSFSGTGGSEQYF.

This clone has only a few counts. CDR3 in DNA: TGTGCCAGCGGAAGTGGGAGGACAGCGTCTGGAAACACCATATATTTT. It encodes CASGSGRTASGNTIYF. The V and J genes are TRBV2 and TRBJ1-3; possibly TRBD1 for D (6 bases). Between the trimmed V and J ends, which lost 8 bases and 1 base, there was a span of 18 bases. Germline loops: CDR1 SNHLY, CDR2 FYNNEI. This CDR3 is 16 amino acids long. Drawing the rest from reference TRBV2 and TRBJ1-3, the complete variable domain is EPEVTQTPSHQVTQMGQEVILRCVPISNHLYFYWYRQILGQKVEFLVSFYNNEISEKSEIFDDQFSVERPDGSNFTLKIRSTKLEDSAMYFCASGSGRTASGNTIYFGEGSWLTVV.

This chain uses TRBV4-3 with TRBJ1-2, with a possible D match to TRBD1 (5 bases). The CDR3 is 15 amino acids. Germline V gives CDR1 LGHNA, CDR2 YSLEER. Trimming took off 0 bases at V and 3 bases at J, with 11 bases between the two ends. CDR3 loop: CASSQEEGLDYGYTF. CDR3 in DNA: TGCGCCAGCAGCCAAGAAGAGGGACTTGACTATGGCTACACCTTC.

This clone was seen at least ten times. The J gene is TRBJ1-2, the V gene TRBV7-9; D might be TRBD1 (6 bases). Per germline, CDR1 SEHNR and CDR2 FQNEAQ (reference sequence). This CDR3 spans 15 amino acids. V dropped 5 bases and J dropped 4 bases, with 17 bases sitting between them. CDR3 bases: TGTGCCAGCAGCCCAGAGACAGGTTTCAGCTATGGCTACACCTTC. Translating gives CASSPETGFSYGYTF.

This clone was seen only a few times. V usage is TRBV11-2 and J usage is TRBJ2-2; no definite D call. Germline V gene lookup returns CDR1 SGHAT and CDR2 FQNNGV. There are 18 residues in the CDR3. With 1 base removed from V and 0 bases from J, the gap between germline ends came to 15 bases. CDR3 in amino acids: CASSLGFDGYSNTGELFF. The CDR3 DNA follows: TGTGCCAGCAGCTTAGGGTTCGACGGGTATTCGAACACCGGGGAGCTGTTTTTT.

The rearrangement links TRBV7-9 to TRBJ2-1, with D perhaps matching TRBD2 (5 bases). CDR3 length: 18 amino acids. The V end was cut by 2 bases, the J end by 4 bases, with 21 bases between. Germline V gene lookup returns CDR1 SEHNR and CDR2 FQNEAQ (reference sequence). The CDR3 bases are TGTGCCAGCAGCTTAACATGGGTCGTGGGAGAGCGGTACAATGAGCAGTTCTTC. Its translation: CASSLTWVVGERYNEQFF.

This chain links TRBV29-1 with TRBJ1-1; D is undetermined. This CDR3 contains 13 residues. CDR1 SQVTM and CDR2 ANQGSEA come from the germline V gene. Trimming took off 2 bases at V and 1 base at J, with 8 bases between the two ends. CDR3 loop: CSVELGSNTEAFF. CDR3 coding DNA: TGCAGCGTTGAACTGGGGTCGAACACTGAAGCTTTCTTT.

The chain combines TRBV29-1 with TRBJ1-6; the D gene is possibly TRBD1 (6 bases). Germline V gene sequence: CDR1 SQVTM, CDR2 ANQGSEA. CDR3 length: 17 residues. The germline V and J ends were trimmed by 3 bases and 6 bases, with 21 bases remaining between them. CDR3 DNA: TGCAGCGTTGACCGCCCGGTTGGGGGCGCGCGTAATTCACCCCTCCACTTT. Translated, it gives CSVDRPVGGARNSPLHF.

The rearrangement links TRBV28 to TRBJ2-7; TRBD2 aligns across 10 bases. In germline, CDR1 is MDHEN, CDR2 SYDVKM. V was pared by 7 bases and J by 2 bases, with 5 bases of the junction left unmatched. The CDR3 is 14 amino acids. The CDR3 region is CASKWTSGPYEQYF. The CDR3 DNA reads TGTGCCAGCAAATGGACTAGCGGACCCTACGAGCAGTACTTC.

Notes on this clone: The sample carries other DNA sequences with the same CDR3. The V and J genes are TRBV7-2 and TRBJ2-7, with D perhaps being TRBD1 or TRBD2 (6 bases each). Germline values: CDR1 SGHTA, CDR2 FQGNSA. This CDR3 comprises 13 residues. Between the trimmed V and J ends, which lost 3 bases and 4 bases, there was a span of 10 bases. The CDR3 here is CASSLTGAYEQYF. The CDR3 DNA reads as TGTGCCAGCAGCTTGACGGGGGCTTACGAGCAGTACTTC. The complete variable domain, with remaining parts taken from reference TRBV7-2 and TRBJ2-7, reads GAGVSQSPSNKVTEKGKDVELRCDPISGHTALYWYRQSLGQGLEFLIYFQGNSAPDKSGLPSDRFSAERTGGSVSTLTIQRTQQEDSAVYLCASSLTGAYEQYFGPGTRLTVT.